Below, 21 T cell receptor beta chains from the same sample are listed, as sequenced in a study of T cells after yellow fever vaccination. MiXCR, run by TCRdb on the 5' RACE reads, gives a single entry per CDR3 protein. The sample holds around 310,000 distinct CDR3 sequences, around 4.1% seen once. The input for sequencing was PBMCs, taken 5 days after the yellow fever booster vaccination. These receptors were collected from a man between 18 and 29 years old who received the YFV17D yellow fever vaccine.

This clonotype has only a few counts. This rearrangement joins TRBV20-1 to TRBJ1-6; D call uncertain. Germline V gives CDR1 DFQATT, CDR2 SNEGSKA (reference sequence). This CDR3 spans 15 amino acids. Trimming took 3 bases from V and 0 from J, leaving 9 bases between them. CDR3 protein: CSARRVSSYNSPLHF. As DNA, the CDR3 is TGCAGTGCTAGGCGCGTGAGCTCCTATAATTCACCCCTCCACTTT.

The chain carries TRBV9 and TRBJ1-1; the match to TRBD1 covers 8 bases. Unmatched junction bases numbered 6, after V lost 0 bases and J lost 11 bases. Germline V lookup: CDR1 SGDLS, CDR2 YYNGEE. The CDR3 has 13 residues. The CDR3 here is CASSVGTGGMAFF. The CDR3 region has the DNA TGTGCCAGCAGCGTAGGAACAGGGGGAATGGCTTTCTTT.

This clonotype was seen repeatedly, ten times or more. The chain employs TRBV7-3 and TRBJ1-1; D is uncertain. The V end was cut by 1 base, the J end by 1 base, with 13 bases between. CDR3 length: 16 amino acids. The V gene's germline CDR1 is SGHTA and CDR2 FQGTGA. The CDR3 sequence: CASSLSGSAGNTEAFF. The DNA of the CDR3 is TGTGCCAGCAGCTTAAGCGGGAGTGCAGGGAACACTGAAGCTTTCTTT.

V is TRBV25-1 and J is TRBJ2-3; D is undetermined. CDR1 is MGHDK, CDR2 SYGVNS, per germline. The CDR3 spans 14 residues. V shed 8 bases and J shed 4 bases, with 16 bases lying between them. CDR3 coding DNA: TGTGCCAGCTCCTACCTCGGTCTGGCAGATACGCAGTATTTT. Translating it yields CASSYLGLADTQYF.

This clonotype was observed a handful of times. This chain links TRBV27 with TRBJ2-5; no clear D gene. Trimming took off 4 bases at V and 5 bases at J, with 14 bases between the two ends. The V gene's germline CDR1 is MNHEY and CDR2 SMNVEV (reference sequence). This CDR3 has 14 residues. The CDR3 DNA reads as TGTGCCAGCAGTTATGTCCCGGGTCGCGAGACCCAGTACTTC. Translation gives CASSYVPGRETQYF.

This clonotype has only a few counts. Here the CDR3 reads CSARLSGSGHEQFF. The CDR3 DNA is TGCAGTGCCCGCCTCAGCGGGTCTGGACATGAGCAGTTCTTC. The chain combines TRBV20-1 with TRBJ2-1; D is perhaps TRBD2 (6 bases). V was shortened by 6 bases and J by 8 bases, with 20 bases between the two germline ends. Germline CDR1 is DFQATT and CDR2 is SNEGSKA (reference sequence). This CDR3 is 14 amino acids long.

The chain is built from TRBV7-3 and TRBJ1-2; TRBD1 might be the D (6 bases). The CDR3 runs to 17 residues. With 5 bases removed from V and 0 bases from J, the gap between germline ends came to 19 bases. Germline CDR1 and CDR2: SGHTA and FQGTGA. The CDR3 DNA reads TGTGCCAGCAGCCCCAATGGGGGCGGAAATTCTAACTATGGCTACACCTTC. Amino acid sequence: CASSPNGGGNSNYGYTF.

The chain recombines TRBV7-3 with TRBJ2-1; 10 positions agree with TRBD1. Trimming cost V 5 bases and J 6 bases; bases outside gene matches: 10. Germline lookup yields CDR1 SGHTA and CDR2 FQGTGA. The CDR3 contains 16 residues. The DNA of the CDR3 is TGTGCCAGCAGCCCCGGGACAGGGGTAATGGGCAATGAGCAGTTCTTC. The encoded protein is CASSPGTGVMGNEQFF.

This clonotype has a count of ten or more. The chain employs TRBV5-6 and TRBJ2-5; TRBD2 matches at 10 bases. With 3 bases clipped from V and 4 bases from J, the junction kept 6 bases outside the gene matches. The CDR3 covers 15 residues. Per germline, CDR1 SGHDT and CDR2 YYEEEE. CDR3 coding DNA: TGTGCCAGCAGCTGGCGTGGACTAGCGGCAGAGACCCAGTACTTC. Its translation: CASSWRGLAAETQYF. The full variable domain, in which reference TRBV5-6 and TRBJ2-5 provide the parts outside the CDR3, is DAGVTQSPTHLIKTRGQQVTLRCSPKSGHDTVSWYQQALGQGPQFIFQYYEEEERQRGNFPDRFSGHQFPNYSSELNVNALLLGDSALYLCASSWRGLAAETQYFGPGTRLLVL.

This clonotype came up many times. CDR3 sequence (DNA): TGCGCCAGCAGCTTGATGGGGGGCCCCTATGGCTACACCTTC. This translates into CASSLMGGPYGYTF. The rearrangement links TRBV5-1 to TRBJ1-2; tentatively, D is TRBD1 (6 bases). From germline, CDR1 is SGHRS and CDR2 YFSETQ. CDR3 size: 14 residues. Deletions cut 1 base from V and 4 bases from J, with 11 bases between.

This clonotype was observed at least ten times. This chain connects TRBV7-2 to TRBJ2-7, with D hard to call. The V gene lost 6 bases and the J gene lost 2 bases, with 11 bases spanning the gap. Germline V gene lookup returns CDR1 SGHTA and CDR2 FQGNSA. This CDR3 region has 13 residues. CDR3 region: CASRGRAPYEQYF. The CDR3 region has the DNA TGTGCCAGCAGAGGTCGGGCACCCTACGAGCAGTACTTC.

This clonotype came up a few times. The chain links TRBV20-1 to TRBJ2-5; perhaps TRBD2 as D (6 bases). The CDR3 contains 15 residues. The V and J ends lost 2 bases and 4 bases respectively, with 17 bases between them. Germline V gene sequence: CDR1 DFQATT, CDR2 SNEGSKA (reference sequence). In DNA form, the CDR3 reads TGCAGTGCTAGAAATCCTTCCGGGACTGGAGAGACCCAGTACTTC. Amino acids: CSARNPSGTGETQYF.

This clonotype was seen a few times. The chain uses TRBV7-8 and TRBJ1-5; D is unclear. V gave up 5 bases and J gave up 2 bases, with 16 bases separating them. The CDR3 length is 16 residues. Germline V lookup: CDR1 SGHVS, CDR2 FQNEAQ. The CDR3 region has the DNA TGTGCCAGCAGCAGGACGGGCCCATCCGGCAATCAGCCCCAGCATTTT. Amino acid sequence: CASSRTGPSGNQPQHF.

The CDR3 spells CASSYRTEQDTQYF. In DNA form, the CDR3 reads TGTGCCAGCAGCTACCGGACCGAACAAGATACGCAGTATTTT. The chain is built from TRBV6-6 and TRBJ2-3; D gene unclear. The V end lost 6 bases, the J end lost 5 bases, and 15 bases lay between the germline ends. Germline V gives CDR1 MNHNY, CDR2 SVGAGI (reference sequence). This CDR3 contains 14 residues.

This clonotype was counted a few times. The genes are TRBV6-2 or TRBV6-3 and TRBJ2-2, with D possibly matching TRBD1 (6 bases). The germline V and J ends were trimmed by 10 bases and 3 bases, with 18 bases remaining between them. CDR1 MNHEY and CDR2 SVGEGT come from the germline V gene. This CDR3 is 15 amino acids long. The CDR3 spells CATLKGQLYTGELFF. The CDR3 region has the DNA TGTGCCACCCTAAAGGGACAACTATACACCGGGGAGCTGTTTTTT.

In its sample, this clonotype was seen a few times. The chain employs TRBV4-2 and TRBJ2-5; TRBD1 matches 7 bases. Germline CDR1 and CDR2: LGHNA and YNFKEQ. The V segment lost 2 bases and the J segment 2 bases; nucleotides outside the gene matches: 5. The CDR3 runs to 15 residues. The CDR3 DNA reads TGTGCCAGCAGCCAACCTGACAGGGAGCAAGAGACCCAGTACTTC. This encodes CASSQPDREQETQYF.

This clonotype showed up just a few times. The chain has TRBV6-2 or TRBV6-3 and TRBJ2-1; D unclear. Between the trimmed V and J ends, which lost 6 bases and 10 bases, there was a span of 22 bases. This CDR3 is built from 15 residues. Germline V CDR1 and CDR2: MNHEY, SVGEGT. CDR3 loop: CASSHSDWYIEEQFF. CDR3 nucleotides: TGTGCCAGCAGCCATTCAGACTGGTATATCGAAGAGCAGTTCTTC.

At least ten counts were recorded for this clonotype. V gene TRBV20-1 combines with J gene TRBJ2-1; 8 nucleotides agree with TRBD2. V shed 3 bases and J 6 bases; nucleotides not matched to a gene: 4. The length of the CDR3 is 13 residues. CDR1 DFQATT and CDR2 SNEGSKA come from the germline V gene (reference sequence). The CDR3 region is CSASGGAPNEQFF. The CDR3 nucleotides are TGCAGTGCTAGCGGGGGGGCCCCCAATGAGCAGTTCTTC.

This clonotype was found a few times. The chain couples TRBV10-3 to TRBJ1-6; 7 bases agree with TRBD1. The CDR3 totals 14 residues. CDR1 and CDR2 (germline): ENHRY, SYGVKD. The trim removed 2 bases at V and 10 bases at J, leaving 5 bases unmatched. The CDR3 reads CAISEQGGGSPLHF. The DNA for the CDR3 is TGTGCCATCAGTGAGCAAGGGGGCGGCTCACCCCTCCACTTT.

This clonotype has ten or more counts. The chain employs TRBV5-1 and TRBJ2-7, with 8 bases identical to TRBD2. The V gene end was trimmed by 6 bases and the J gene end by 9 bases; junction bases not matched to a gene: 20. This CDR3 is built from 16 residues. Germline V gene sequence: CDR1 SGHRS, CDR2 YFSETQ. This CDR3 reads CASTPSPTGGANRQYF. The CDR3 DNA sequence: TGCGCCAGCACCCCTTCGCCTACGGGGGGGGCGAACCGGCAGTACTTC.

This clonotype was recorded a few times. The chain joins TRBV12-3 or TRBV12-4 to TRBJ1-2; the D is unclear. The CDR3 has 12 residues. V was pared by 8 bases and J by 5 bases, with 12 bases between. DNA of the CDR3: TGTGCCAGCGGATTCGGTGCTTATGGCTACACCTTC. This translates into CASGFGAYGYTF.